Listed below are T cell receptor beta chains from one sample, sequenced in a study of chemoradiotherapy in HPV16-positive cancers. Some clones are missing from TCRdb's copy, which holds only in-frame ones; the method was immunoSEQ multiplex PCR. This repertoire shows 2,000 to 2,500 clones, about 81% found once; its top ten account for approximately 5%. Sequenced here: tumor tissue, sampled from a patient who underwent chemoradiotherapy. These receptor sequences come from a human donor with HPV-associated anogenital cancer. The CDR3 runs from the conserved cysteine through the conserved F or W. Fields, in order: V gene, D gene, clone size, J gene, CDR3 protein, CDR3 DNA. D genes are given only for firm matches. Part of the rows lack a size; the others show once, few, many or a class for expanded clones.

TRBV29-1,NA,few,TRBJ2-3,CSVEDLTANPDTQYF,TGCAGCGTTGAGGATCTAACCGCCAACCCAGATACGCAGTATTTT
TRBV9,NA,once,TRBJ1-1,CASSVDPPGTMNTEAFF,TGTGCCAGCAGCGTAGATCCCCCTGGGACGATGAACACTGAAGCTTTCTTT
TRBV19,NA,NA,TRBJ2-7,CASSIGGLSYEQYF,TGTGCCAGTAGTATAGGTGGCTTATCCTACGAGCAGTACTTC
TRBV4-2,TRBD1,NA,TRBJ1-3,CASSPGDRELSGNTIYF,TGTGCCAGCAGCCCAGGGGACAGGGAGCTATCTGGAAACACCATATATTTT
TRBV19,NA,NA,TRBJ2-1,CASSIKYGSSYNEQFF,TGTGCCAGTAGTATAAAATACGGGAGCTCCTACAATGAGCAGTTCTTC
TRBV7-6,TRBD1,NA,TRBJ2-2,CASSPQGQGNTGELFF,TGTGCCAGCAGCCCCCAGGGACAGGGGAACACCGGGGAGCTGTTTTTT
TRBV20-1,NA,NA,TRBJ1-2,CSASPVDGYTF,TGCAGTGCTAGCCCGGTGGATGGCTACACCTTC
TRBV7-7,NA,NA,TRBJ2-1,CASSLAGVQHEQFF,TGTGCTAGCAGCTTGGCAGGGGTCCAACATGAGCAGTTCTTC
TRBV9,TRBD2,once,TRBJ2-1,CASSPRGAGAQYNEQFF,TGTGCCAGCAGCCCCCGTGGAGCGGGAGCGCAGTACAATGAGCAGTTCTTC
TRBV28,TRBD1,NA,TRBJ1-4,CASSGGTVATNEKLFF,TGTGCCAGCAGTGGCGGGACAGTTGCAACTAATGAAAAACTGTTTTTT
TRBV5-6,NA,NA,TRBJ2-5,CASSVQGRETQYF,TGTGCCAGCAGCGTTCAGGGACGGGAGACCCAGTACTTC
TRBV30,NA,NA,TRBJ2-2,CAWSSTGVGGELFF,TGTGCCTGGAGTTCGACAGGAGTCGGCGGGGAGCTGTTTTTT
TRBV9,NA,NA,TRBJ2-1,CASSVEDTSYNEQFF,TGTGCCAGCAGCGTAGAGGATACGTCCTACAATGAGCAGTTCTTC
TRBV2,TRBD1,NA,TRBJ1-2,CASRWDRGGYTF,TGTGCCAGCAGGTGGGACAGGGGCGGCTACACCTTC
TRBV2,TRBD2,NA,TRBJ2-3,CASSSAGAVTDTQYF,TGTGCCAGCAGTTCAGCGGGGGCGGTCACAGATACGCAGTATTTT
TRBV7-9,TRBD1,NA,TRBJ2-7,CASSFLGQTYEQYF,TGTGCCAGCAGCTTCCTGGGACAGACTTACGAGCAGTACTTC
TRBV10-2,TRBD2,NA,TRBJ2-1,CASLAGGSLIEQFF,TGCGCCAGTTTAGCGGGAGGATCTTTGATTGAGCAGTTCTTC
TRBV5-1,NA,NA,TRBJ2-2,CASSSPTGPGTGELFF,TGCGCCAGCAGCTCCCCAACGGGGCCCGGGACCGGGGAGCTGTTTTTT
TRBV28,NA,NA,TRBJ1-5,CAARVGGNNQPQHF,TGTGCTGCCCGGGTAGGGGGTAACAATCAGCCCCAGCATTTT
TRBV5-1,TRBD1,NA,TRBJ2-2,CASSSGTGAGELFF,TGCGCCAGCAGCTCCGGGACAGGGGCCGGGGAGCTGTTTTTT
TRBV9,NA,NA,TRBJ2-5,CASSVAVTGETQYF,TGTGCCAGCAGCGTAGCTGTGACGGGAGAGACCCAGTACTTC
TRBV19,TRBD1,NA,TRBJ1-5,CASMGRQGNQPQHF,TGTGCCAGTATGGGCCGACAGGGGAATCAGCCCCAGCATTTT
TRBV14,NA,NA,TRBJ2-7,CASSQVRFYEQYF,TGTGCCAGCAGCCAAGTGAGGTTCTACGAGCAGTACTTC
TRBV5-1,TRBD1,NA,TRBJ2-2,CASSENRGNTGELFF,TGCGCCAGCAGCGAGAACAGGGGCAACACCGGGGAGCTGTTTTTT
TRBV7-9,TRBD1,NA,TRBJ1-2,CASSTSGGAHYGYTF,TGTGCCAGCAGCACATCAGGGGGCGCCCATTATGGCTACACCTTC
TRBV7-6,TRBD2,once,TRBJ2-7,CASSLGLAGESYEQYF,TGTGCCAGCAGCTTAGGGCTAGCGGGAGAATCCTACGAGCAGTACTTC
TRBV5-1,NA,NA,TRBJ1-3,CASSLAAGDSGNTIYF,TGCGCCAGCAGCTTGGCCGCCGGGGACTCTGGAAACACCATATATTTT
TRBV10-3,NA,NA,TRBJ2-3,CAISVVSADTQYF,TGTGCCATCAGTGTTGTAAGTGCAGATACGCAGTATTTT
TRBV9,TRBD2,NA,TRBJ2-2,CASSVALAGGGELFF,TGTGCCAGCAGCGTAGCTCTAGCGGGAGGCGGGGAGCTGTTTTTT
TRBV7-9,NA,NA,TRBJ2-4,CASSLALDNIQYF,TGTGCCAGCAGCTTAGCGCTGGACAACATTCAGTACTTC
TRBV6-1,NA,once,TRBJ2-7,CASSTTGLQYF,TGTGCCAGCAGTACAACGGGGCTGCAGTACTTC
TRBV11-3,TRBD2,NA,TRBJ2-1,CASSSGLESYNEQFF,TGTGCCAGCAGCTCGGGACTAGAGAGCTACAATGAGCAGTTCTTC
TRBV7-9,NA,NA,TRBJ2-3,CASSFGGGSTDTQYF,TGTGCCAGCAGCTTCGGAGGGGGTAGCACAGATACGCAGTATTTT
TRBV4-1,TRBD2,NA,TRBJ2-5,CASSQDPGGPETQYF,TGCGCCAGCAGCCAAGATCCGGGGGGGCCTGAGACCCAGTACTTC
TRBV6-5,NA,once,TRBJ2-3,CASSYLGVRSDTQYF,TGTGCCAGCAGTTACTTGGGAGTTCGATCAGATACGCAGTATTTT
TRBV28,NA,few,TRBJ1-5,CASSNWREYGNQPQHF,TGTGCCAGCAGTAATTGGAGGGAATACGGCAATCAGCCCCAGCATTTT
TRBV7-9,NA,NA,TRBJ1-5,CASSLETAQPQHF,TGTGCCAGCAGCTTAGAGACGGCTCAGCCCCAGCATTTT
TRBV28,TRBD2,NA,TRBJ2-7,CASSSSPGLGAFSYEQYF,TGTGCCAGCAGTTCTTCCCCGGGACTAGGCGCGTTCTCCTACGAGCAGTACTTC
TRBV19,NA,NA,TRBJ2-3,CASSRERSTDTQYF,TGTGCCAGTAGTAGAGAGCGTAGCACAGATACGCAGTATTTT
TRBV4-2,NA,NA,TRBJ2-2,CASSQDVPPGLNTGELFF,TGTGCCAGCAGCCAAGATGTTCCACCAGGATTGAACACCGGGGAGCTGTTTTTT
TRBV30,TRBD2,NA,TRBJ2-1,CAWSPGSGGSDEQFF,TGTGCCTGGAGTCCGGGGAGCGGGGGGAGCGATGAGCAGTTCTTC
TRBV11-2,TRBD2,NA,TRBJ2-7,CASSFSSGGYEQYF,TGTGCCAGCAGCTTCTCTTCGGGGGGGTACGAGCAGTACTTC
TRBV4-2,NA,NA,TRBJ1-2,CASSPTSGTLYTF,TGTGCCAGCAGCCCAACTTCCGGGACCCTCTACACCTTC
TRBV28,NA,NA,TRBJ1-5,CASSRVLNQPQHF,TGTGCCAGCAGCCGGGTTCTCAATCAGCCCCAGCATTTT
TRBV11-3,NA,NA,TRBJ1-5,CASSPGDQPQHF,TGTGCCAGCAGCCCAGGGGACCAGCCCCAGCATTTT
TRBV4-1,TRBD1,few,TRBJ1-3,CASSHSPGQVISGNTIYF,TGCGCCAGCAGCCATTCTCCGGGACAGGTTATATCTGGAAACACCATATATTTT
TRBV14,TRBD2,NA,TRBJ2-2,CASSQRTGPGLAWAGELFF,TGTGCCAGCAGCCAGCGGACAGGCCCCGGACTAGCGTGGGCCGGGGAGCTGTTTTTT